The 3 T cell receptor beta chains reported below all come from one sample, sequenced in a study of CD8 T cells in Susac syndrome. Random hexamers were used to reverse transcribe an amount of roughly 0.45 to 1 ug RNA. TCRdb ran MiXCR on the immunoSEQ multiplex PCR reads and lists one entry per CDR3 protein. Of approximately 190,000 distinct CDR3 sequences listed, around 95% were seen once; the top ten hold around 0.096%. Sequenced: CD4+ T cells from PBMCs. The receptors here all came from a human donor with Susac syndrome.

This clonotype appeared once. V usage is TRBV9 and J usage is TRBJ2-5; the match to TRBD1 covers 10 bases. CDR3 length: 14 amino acids. V lost 3 bases to trimming and J lost 5 bases; unmatched junction nucleotides: 4. Germline lookup yields CDR1 SGDLS and CDR2 YYNGEE. CDR3 residues: CASSAGQGFETQYF. CDR3 nucleotides: TGTGCCAGCAGCGCGGGACAGGGGTTCGAGACCCAGTACTTC.

This chain joins TRBV6-6 and TRBJ1-1, with no clear D. The CDR3 is 13 amino acids. The germline CDR1 and CDR2 sequences are MNHNY and SVGAGI (reference sequence). V lost 8 bases and J 0 bases, leaving 10 bases between the germline ends. CDR3 nucleotide sequence: TGTGCCAGCCGAAAAGGCATGAACACTGAAGCTTTCTTT. It specifies CASRKGMNTEAFF.

The gene calls are TRBV12-3 or TRBV12-4 and TRBJ2-1, with D possibly matching TRBD1 (7 bases). V was clipped by 3 bases and J by 15 bases, with 15 bases between them. The CDR3 loop spans 12 amino acids. CDR3 bases: TGTGCCAGCAGTTTTGAGGGGGCGGGACGGTTCTTC. Its translation is CASSFEGAGRFF.